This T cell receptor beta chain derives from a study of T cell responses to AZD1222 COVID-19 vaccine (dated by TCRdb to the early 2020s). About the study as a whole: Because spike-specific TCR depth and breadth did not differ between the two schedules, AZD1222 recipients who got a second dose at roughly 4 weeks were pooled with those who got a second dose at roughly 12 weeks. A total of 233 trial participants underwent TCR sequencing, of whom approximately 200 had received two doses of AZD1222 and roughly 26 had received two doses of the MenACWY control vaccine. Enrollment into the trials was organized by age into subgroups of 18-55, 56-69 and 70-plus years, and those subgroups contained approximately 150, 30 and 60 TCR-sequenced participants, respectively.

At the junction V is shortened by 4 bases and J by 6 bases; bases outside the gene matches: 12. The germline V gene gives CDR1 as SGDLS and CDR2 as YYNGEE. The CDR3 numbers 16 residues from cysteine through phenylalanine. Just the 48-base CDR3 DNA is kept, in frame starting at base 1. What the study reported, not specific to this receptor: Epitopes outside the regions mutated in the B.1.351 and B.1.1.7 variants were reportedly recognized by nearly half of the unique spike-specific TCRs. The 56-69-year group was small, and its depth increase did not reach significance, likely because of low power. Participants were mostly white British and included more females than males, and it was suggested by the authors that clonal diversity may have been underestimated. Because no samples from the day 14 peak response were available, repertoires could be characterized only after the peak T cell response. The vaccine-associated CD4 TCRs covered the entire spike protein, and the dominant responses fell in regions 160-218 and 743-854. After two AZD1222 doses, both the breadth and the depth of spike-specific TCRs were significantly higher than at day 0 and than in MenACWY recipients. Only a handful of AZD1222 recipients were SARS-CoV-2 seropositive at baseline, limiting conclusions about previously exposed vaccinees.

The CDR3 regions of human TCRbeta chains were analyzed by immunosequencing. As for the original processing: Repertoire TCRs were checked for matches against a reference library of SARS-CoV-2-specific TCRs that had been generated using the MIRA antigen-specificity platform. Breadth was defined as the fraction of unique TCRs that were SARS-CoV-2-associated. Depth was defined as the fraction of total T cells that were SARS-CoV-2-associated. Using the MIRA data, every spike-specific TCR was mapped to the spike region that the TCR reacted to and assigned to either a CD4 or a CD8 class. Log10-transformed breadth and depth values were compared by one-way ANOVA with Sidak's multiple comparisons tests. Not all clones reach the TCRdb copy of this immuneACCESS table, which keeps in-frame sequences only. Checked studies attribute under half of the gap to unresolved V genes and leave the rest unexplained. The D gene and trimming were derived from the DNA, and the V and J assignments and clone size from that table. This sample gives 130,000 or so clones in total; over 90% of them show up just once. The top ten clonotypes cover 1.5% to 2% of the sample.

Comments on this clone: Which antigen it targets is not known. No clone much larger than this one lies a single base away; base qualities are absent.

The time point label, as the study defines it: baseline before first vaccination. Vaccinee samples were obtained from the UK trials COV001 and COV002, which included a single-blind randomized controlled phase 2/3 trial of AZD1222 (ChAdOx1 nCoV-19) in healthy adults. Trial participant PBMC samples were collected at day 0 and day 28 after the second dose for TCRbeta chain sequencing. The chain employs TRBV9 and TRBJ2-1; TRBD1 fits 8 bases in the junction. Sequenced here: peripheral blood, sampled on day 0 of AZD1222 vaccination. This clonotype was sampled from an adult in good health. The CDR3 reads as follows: CASSPHRDRMGNEQFF. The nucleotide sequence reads TGTGCCAGCAGCCCACACCGGGACAGGATGGGCAATGAGCAGTTCTTC.